This T cell receptor (beta chain) was recovered during a study of blood T cell repertoires in COVID-19. Sequencing used immunoSEQ multiplex PCR; TCRdb keeps in-frame clones, though not all of them. Of approximately 290,000 clones listed, 80% to 95% were seen once; the top ten hold more than 0.95%. The junction had 6 bases not matched to a gene; V was cut back by 0 bases and J by 2 bases. Germline CDR1 is SGHTA and CDR2 is FQGTGA. The CDR3 spans 16 residues. Sequenced input: PBMCs or T cells enriched from blood (not recorded which). The chain has TRBV7-3 and TRBJ2-7, with TRBD2 matching over 8 bases. The sequence was obtained from a woman aged 25-40 years who had recovered from COVID-19. In DNA, the CDR3 is TGTGCCAGCAGCTTAACACCGCTAGCGGGCACCTACGAGCAGTACTTC. It codes for CASSLTPLAGTYEQYF.